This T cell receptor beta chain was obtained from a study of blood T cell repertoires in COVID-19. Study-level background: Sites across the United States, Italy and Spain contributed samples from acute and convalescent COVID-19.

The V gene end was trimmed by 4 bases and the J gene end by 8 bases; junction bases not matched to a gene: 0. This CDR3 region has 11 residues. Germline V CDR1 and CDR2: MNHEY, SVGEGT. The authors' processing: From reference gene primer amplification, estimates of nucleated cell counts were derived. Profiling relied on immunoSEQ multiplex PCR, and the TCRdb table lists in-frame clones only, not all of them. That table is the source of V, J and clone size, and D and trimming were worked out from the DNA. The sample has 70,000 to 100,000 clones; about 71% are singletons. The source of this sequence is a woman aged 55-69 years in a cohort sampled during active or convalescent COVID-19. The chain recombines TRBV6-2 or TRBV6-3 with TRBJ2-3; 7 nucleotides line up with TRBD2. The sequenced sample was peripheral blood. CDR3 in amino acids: CASSLAGTQYF. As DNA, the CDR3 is TGTGCCAGCAGTTTAGCGGGTACGCAGTATTTT.